This T cell receptor (beta chain) emerged from a study of cytomegalovirus exposure and HLA in healthy donors. General study findings and limits: With further analysis later on, most CMV-associated TCR beta chains appeared HLA-restricted.

Primers for the PCR totalled 60 Vbeta and 13 Jbeta. The assay was immunoSEQ multiplex PCR, and TCRdb's table has in-frame clones only and misses some. The sample contains approximately 100,000 clones, about 68% of which appear only once. The CDR3 runs to 11 residues. The germline gives CDR1 MNHEY, CDR2 SVGAGI. Trimming took 2 bases from V and 10 from J, leaving 8 bases between them. Note on this clone: As yet, its antigen is unknown.

V usage is TRBV6-5 and J usage is TRBJ1-1; D is unresolved. Sequencing was done on a sample of PBMCs. The TCR originated in a man aged 30 to 45 in good health and CMV-seropositive. CDR3 in amino acids: CASSYGGGAFF. The CDR3 DNA sequence: TGTGCCAGCAGTTACGGTGGAGGAGCTTTCTTT.